This entry is about one TCR beta chain. Its antigen is still unknown. CDR1 and CDR2 from the germline V gene are MGHRA and YSYEKL. The CDR3 runs to 14 residues. V lost 4 bases, J lost 5 bases, and 11 bases lay in between. The data were taken from a study of cytomegalovirus exposure and HLA in healthy donors. Study details: Earlier sequencing of approximately 200 million T cells yielded 100 million to 120 million unique TCR beta sequences. General study results and limits: With later analysis, a missense DCLRE1C variant became linked to TCR beta V- and J-gene trimming.

60 Vbeta and 13 Jbeta primers were used in PCR. Generated by immunoSEQ multiplex PCR, the TCRdb table keeps only in-frame clones and is missing some. The repertoire includes around 80,000 clones, approximately 67% of them detected once, and 4.4% sits in the top ten. Sequenced material: PBMCs. This chain connects TRBV4-1 to TRBJ2-2, with a tentative D call TRBD2 (5 bases). The clonotype originates from a male donor in good health and CMV-seropositive. The CDR3 nucleotides read TGCGCCAGCAGCCCTCAGGAGGTAACCGGGGAGCTGTTTTTT. The encoded protein is CASSPQEVTGELFF.